The next 8 T cell receptor beta chains were all read from a single sample in a study of shared clonotypes between healthy human individuals. The method was immunoSEQ multiplex PCR; TCRdb's version includes in-frame clones alone and lacks a portion of them. The table has about 2.3 million clones, 92% seen once. The sequencing input was naive CD4+ T cells from PBMCs. Sample subset: CD45RA+ positively selected. Receptor source: a man younger than 35 in good health. Some clones in this sample may be carry-over from other donors' samples.

V is TRBV7-3 and J is TRBJ2-7, with TRBD2 matching 13 bases. Germline-derived CDR1 and CDR2 are SGHTA and FQGTGA. V was pared by 5 bases and J by 6 bases, with 4 bases of the junction left unmatched. The length of the CDR3 is 14 residues. The CDR3 here is CASSLGTSGTEQYF. The CDR3, as DNA: TGTGCCAGCAGCCTAGGGACTAGCGGGACCGAGCAGTACTTC.

This chain connects TRBV7-9 to TRBJ1-2; D remains unclear. The germline V gene encodes CDR1 SEHNR and CDR2 FQNEAQ (reference sequence). The CDR3 spans 16 residues. V gave up 1 base and J gave up 6 bases, with 18 bases separating them. CDR3 loop: CASSLVPAASDHGYTF. CDR3 in DNA: TGTGCCAGCAGCTTAGTCCCGGCAGCCTCCGATCATGGCTACACCTTC. The whole variable domain, filled in from reference TRBV7-9 and TRBJ1-2, reads DTGVSQNPRHKITKRGQNVTFRCDPISEHNRLYWYRQTLGQGPEFLTYFQNEAQLEKSRLLSDRFSAERPKGSFSTLEIQRTEQGDSAMYLCASSLVPAASDHGYTFGSGTRLTVV.

This clone was seen only once. The chain joins TRBV7-3 to TRBJ2-5; 7 bases are a match to TRBD2. Trimming at V came to 0 bases and at J to 4 bases, leaving 8 bases not matched to a gene. CDR3 size: 16 residues. Per the germline V gene, CDR1 is SGHTA and CDR2 is FQGTGA. The DNA of the CDR3 is TGTGCCAGCAGCTTAACTGGCCGGGAGGATGGAGAGACCCAGTACTTC. Residues: CASSLTGREDGETQYF.

This clone was observed once. The chain carries TRBV2 and TRBJ1-5; D not resolved. V was shortened by 2 bases and J by 3 bases, with 11 bases between the two germline ends. In germline, CDR1 is SNHLY, CDR2 FYNNEI. CDR3 length: 15 amino acids. The CDR3 bases are TGTGCCAGCAGTGAACAGTCCCCGGACAATCAGCCCCAGCATTTT. Amino acid sequence: CASSEQSPDNQPQHF.

On this clone itself: This same CDR3 is encoded by further DNA sequences in the sample. V and J are TRBV29-1 and TRBJ1-1, with D possibly matching TRBD1 (6 bases). The germline V gene has CDR1 SQVTM and CDR2 ANQGSEA. The CDR3 consists of 12 residues. Trimming cost V 4 bases and J 4 bases, with 10 bases left between them. This CDR3 is CSVGTGSTEAFF. The CDR3, as DNA: TGCAGCGTTGGCACAGGGAGCACTGAAGCTTTCTTT.

The chain has TRBV19 and TRBJ1-2; D is ambiguous. V lost 9 bases to trimming and J lost 6 bases, with 14 bases between them. The CDR3 spans 12 residues. The germline gives CDR1 LNHDA, CDR2 SQIVND (reference sequence). CDR3 DNA sequence: TGTGCCAGACACCGTTGGGCAGATGGCTACACCTTC. It codes for CARHRWADGYTF.

This chain connects TRBV6-1 to TRBJ2-7; a possible D gene is TRBD2 (6 bases). CDR1 is MNHNS and CDR2 is SASEGT in the germline V gene. V lost 6 bases to trimming and J lost 4 bases, with 13 bases between them. The CDR3 loop spans 13 amino acids. The DNA of the CDR3 is TGTGCCAGCAGGAACGGCGGGACTTACGAGCAGTACTTC. Residues: CASRNGGTYEQYF.

The chain joins TRBV7-2 to TRBJ1-5, with D unresolved. The V end was cut by 2 bases, the J end by 3 bases, with 8 bases between. The CDR3 has 14 amino acids. Germline assignment: CDR1 SGHTA and CDR2 FQGNSA. This CDR3 reads CASSLSQFNQPQHF. The DNA of the CDR3 is TGTGCCAGCAGCTTATCCCAGTTCAATCAGCCCCAGCATTTT.